Here is one TCR beta chain with its context. The specificity of this receptor is unknown. Within one base of it there is no much larger clone, and no base qualities were kept. To prepare the library, PCR was applied. Sequenced using an Illumina HiSeq 2500. Unique molecular identifiers were incorporated into TCR beta cDNA libraries to reduce PCR and sequencing biases. Approximately 500,000 cDNA molecules were obtained per 1 to 10 million input T cells, so each molecule approximated one T cell. The patient libraries were prepared and sequenced with the same protocol used for the earlier healthy control dataset. Samples belonging to the same batch were prepared together, multiplexed and sequenced on a shared HiSeq lane. The paper's processing steps were these. MIGEC handled the raw barcoded reads, throwing out single-read molecular identifier groups before consensus assembly and CDR3 extraction. VDJtools was used for post-analysis of the clonotype tables, with diversity normalized by down-sampling every dataset to the smallest sample size. In repertoire overlap clustering, CDR3 amino acid sequences, but not nucleotide sequences, were matched to correct batch-related cross-sample contamination. Starting from the raw public reads, TCRdb applied fastp trimming at Q25, assembled clones with MiXCR and retained in-frame beta chains. Entries that share a CDR3 protein sequence are merged under the most common genes and DNA. These V and J calls originate from TCRdb's pipeline instead of the authors' own analysis. The sample contains roughly 570,000 distinct CDR3 sequences, around 34% of them found a single time. Around 6% of the sample is taken by the ten largest.

To demonstrate the VDJtools post-analysis software, TCR beta repertoires were profiled from the peripheral blood of 13 young patients with multiple sclerosis. The multiple sclerosis patients were children and adolescents between roughly 6 and 15 years of age. This sample was included in a study of post-analysis software for immune sequencing data (dated by TCRdb to the mid-2010s). About the study as a whole: Recorded disease courses included relapsing-remitting, secondary progressive and progressive-relapsing multiple sclerosis, with some patients lacking subtype annotation. Patient repertoires were compared against ten to twelve previously published healthy control repertoires from donors aged roughly 6 to 26 years. A subset of samples was prepared in parallel using single-end sample barcoding, then pooled and co-amplified after Illumina adapter ligation. What the research found in general, with its limitations: Normalized Chao1 diversity was significantly lower in multiple sclerosis patients than controls, suggesting substantial peripheral T-cell clonal expansion. Significantly higher frequencies in patients than in controls were found for roughly 5 TRBV segments, including TRBV5-6, TRBV5-1 and TRBV20-1. When samples were clustered directly using the F measure, samples prepared in the same batch co-clustered strongly, which prompted a batch-effect correction. The control group was slightly older than the multiple sclerosis patient group.

Including the terminal cysteine and phenylalanine, the CDR3 comprises 15 residues. The sequence is cut down to CDR3 DNA, 45 bases in frame from base 1. V is cut by 3 bases and J by 0 bases, and the space between the germline ends is 13 bases. Taken from the germline V gene (reference sequence), the CDR1 and CDR2 loops are SGHKS and YYEKEE. Sequencing was performed on blood. The rearrangement joined TRBV5-5 to TRBJ2-7, with a weak D call of TRBD2 (7 bases match). The TCR was taken from a girl aged 2-17 years with multiple sclerosis. The sequenced DNA: TGTGCCAGCAGCTGGGGCCGGGGGGCCTCCTACGAGCAGTACTTC. It translates as CASSWGRGASYEQYF.